This T cell receptor beta chain was retrieved from a study of human T cells and chemical hapten exposure (TCRdb year 2021). Broadly, across the study: For sensitization, 2% DPC in acetone was applied to a 2 cm by 2 cm area of upper inner arm skin. Blood was sampled from patients pre-sensitization (week 0) and at 2, 6 and about 24 weeks after DPC sensitization. Peripheral blood TCR repertoire changes were tracked in vivo in alopecia patients during primary and secondary sensitization to the hapten diphenylcyclopropenone (DPC). For TCR sequencing, blood came from some 31 alopecia patients at anywhere from one to four time points (pre-sensitization, 2, 6 and 24 weeks). Patch testing on the upper back used Finn chambers containing 0.01% DPC, with scoring done after 6 days according to International Contact Dermatitis Research Group standards. Libraries were pooled for sequencing, and variation in per-sample TCR yields was attributed mainly to small differences in library volumes within the pool. Weekly therapeutic DPC doses were additionally applied to the scalp of patients throughout the roughly 24-week study period. The mostly female patient cohort included alopecia areata with under or over 50% scalp involvement, alopecia totalis and alopecia universalis.

The time point label on this specimen signifies: patch test 1, 2 weeks after DPC sensitization. The treatment or condition label corresponds to: therapeutic diphenylcyclopropenone sensitization with weekly scalp DPC. At each patch-test visit, blood was drawn before the patch test was applied. Eligible patients were aged 18 to 70, diagnosed with alopecia, deemed suitable for DPC therapy, and excluded if pregnant. Unfractionated whole blood was collected in Tempus Blood RNA tubes, and total RNA was extracted from that blood. The library was produced with RACE. The sequencing machine was a NextSeq 500. During library preparation, unique molecular identifiers were attached to individual cDNA molecules so that TCRs could be counted quantitatively and reproducibly. For every blood RNA sample, sequencing covered both the TCR alpha and TCR beta chains. From the authors' description of their analysis: Samples had a median of roughly 87,000 TCRs, with a range from roughly 23,224 to 750,000. V, J and CDR3 annotation of the TCR reads was carried out using the Decombinator software suite. Every sample was subsampled to the same number of TCRs (28,000) for the PS versus PT1 abundance plots. TCRs were defined as expanded if absent before sensitization and observed at least eight times at the 2-week time point. The public reads were run again by TCRdb, first through fastp at Q25 and then through MiXCR, and only productive beta chains were kept. CDR3 protein sequences are deduplicated, and each keeps its most common genes and DNA. TCRdb assigned the V and J calls; the authors' analysis was not used. The sample has around 160,000 distinct CDR3 sequences on record, about 14% of them singletons. The ten top clones hold less than 2% of the sample.

The full study reports these points: DPC sensitization did not change how many TCRs were above 1 in 1000 frequency, and no evidence was found of alterations in global repertoire structure. After repeated subsampling, the strength of the expansion versus patch-test correlation and the threshold at which it became significant changed. Patch test score correlated positively with the number of PT1 expanded TCRs, reaching significance at thresholds 8, 16 and 32 but not at 4. Because every patient had alopecia, a presumed autoimmune disease, the patients' immune response might differ from that of healthy individuals. Compared with pre-sensitization or healthy control sets, expanded TCRs formed significantly more large CDR3 similarity clusters, which is consistent with antigen-driven responses.

About this clonotype: Its antigen remains undetermined. The sample holds no much larger clone one base away, and base qualities are not on file.

V is reduced by 10 bases and J by 5 bases, leaving a spacing of 12 bases between them. Counted from cysteine to phenylalanine, this CDR3 has 13 amino acids. Only the CDR3 region is kept as DNA, spanning 39 bases read in frame from base 1. CDR1 and CDR2, per the germline V gene, are ENHRY and SYGVKD. This receptor was obtained from a woman in her thirties with alopecia areata. Some clones in this sample may be carry-over from other donors' samples. The chain couples TRBV10-3 to TRBJ1-6; the D segment could be TRBD1, given 5 matching bases. The source material was whole blood, sampled in connection with sensitization to the hapten diphenylcyclopropenone (DPC). The DNA sequence follows: TGTGCCACCCTGTGGGACCATAATTCACCCCTCCACTTT. Its translation reads: CATLWDHNSPLHF.